This entry is about one T cell receptor (beta chain). Per germline, CDR1 SGHRS and CDR2 YFSETQ. V gave up 0 bases and J gave up 3 bases; unmatched junction bases: 5. The CDR3 loop spans 16 amino acids. This entry comes from a study of T cells in Graves' hyperthyroidism and ophthalmopathy. RNA transcripts provided the source from which TCR beta CDR3 regions were amplified. Primed by the HTBI set, a first-round RT-PCR was run on the TCR CDR3. TCRdb reprocessed the multiplex PCR reads with MiXCR, giving one entry per CDR3 protein. The repertoire holds tens of thousands of distinct CDR3 sequences, with around 48% as singletons.

The V gene is TRBV5-1, the J gene TRBJ2-7, with 11 bases lining up with TRBD2. The TCR was taken from a woman aged 50 to 65 with Graves' hyperthyroidism that later progressed to Graves' ophthalmopathy. Input material: blood. The CDR3 protein is CASSLATSGRFYEQYF. The CDR3 DNA reads as TGCGCCAGCAGCTTGGCCACTAGCGGGAGATTCTACGAGCAGTACTTC.